A selection of T cell receptor beta chains follows, all from one sample in a study of beta chain features in type 1 diabetes. Produced via immunoSEQ multiplex PCR; TCRdb's table is partial and in-frame only. The table has about 240,000 clones, about 15% seen once. The sequencing input was naive CD4+ T cells from blood. The receptors were sampled from a man younger than 45 with type 1 diabetes. CDR3s include the opening cysteine and the closing phenylalanine or tryptophan. A D gene is named only where the DNA matches it firmly. Clone size is not always given. Where it is, it says once, few, many or a class for expanded clones.

CDR3nt,CDR3aa,abundance,v_gene,j_gene,d_gene
TGCATTTCAAAGGGGGCGGAGAGGACTGAAGCTTTCTTT,CISKGAERTEAFF,few,TRBV5-1,TRBJ1-1,TRBD1
TGTGCCTGGAGTAGTTCAGGGGGTAAGGGCAATCAGCCCCAGCATTTT,CAWSSSGGKGNQPQHF,few,TRBV30,TRBJ1-5,TRBD1
TGTGCCAGCAGCTCTGACAGGGAAAATCAGCCCCAGCATTTT,CASSSDRENQPQHF,.,TRBV7-9,TRBJ1-5,TRBD1
TGTGCCAGCAGTGAACCTCTTGCGGGGACTCAATCCGGAGAGCAGTACTTC,CASSEPLAGTQSGEQYF,.,TRBV2,TRBJ2-7,.
TGTGCCAGCAGTGAACCCGGGACTAACAATGAGCAGTTCTTC,CASSEPGTNNEQFF,few,TRBV6-1,TRBJ2-1,TRBD2
TGTGCCAGCAGCCCGAGGATAGTAGCGGGAATAACAGATACGCAGTATTTT,CASSPRIVAGITDTQYF,.,TRBV7-2,TRBJ2-3,TRBD2
TGCAGCGTGCAACTTTCCTACGAGCAGTACTTC,CSVQLSYEQYF,few,TRBV29-1,TRBJ2-7,.
TGCGCCAGCAGCAACCCGGGACTAGCGGGAGAGACCCAGTACTTC,CASSNPGLAGETQYF,few,TRBV5-1,TRBJ2-5,TRBD2
TGTGCCAGTAGTACAGCGGAGACCTTCTACAATGAGCAGTTCTTC,CASSTAETFYNEQFF,few,TRBV19,TRBJ2-1,.
TGTGCCAGCAACCCAGCGGAGATATCCTACAATGAGCAGTTCTTC,CASNPAEISYNEQFF,.,TRBV6-6,TRBJ2-1,.
TGCAGTGCTAGTGCCAGCTATGGCTACACCTTC,CSASASYGYTF,few,TRBV20-1,TRBJ1-2,.
TGCAGCGTCGCTGGGGAGCAAGAGACCCAGTACTTC,CSVAGEQETQYF,few,TRBV29-1,TRBJ2-5,.
TGTGCCAGCTCACCAGGGACAGGGTGGGCAGATACGCAGTATTTT,CASSPGTGWADTQYF,few,TRBV18,TRBJ2-3,TRBD1
TGCAGCGTCCTTAGCGGGAGGGGGGGTGAGCAGTTCTTC,CSVLSGRGGEQFF,few,TRBV29-1,TRBJ2-1,TRBD2
TGTGCCATCAGTCACGGGACAGCCCGTCAGCTAATCTACAATGAGCAGTTCTTC,CAISHGTARQLIYNEQFF,.,TRBV10-3,TRBJ2-1,TRBD1
TGTGCCAGCAGCTTCGACACCACCGGACAGCCCCAGCATTTT,CASSFDTTGQPQHF,.,TRBV7-9,TRBJ1-5,.
TGCGCCAGCAAAACCGGGACAGACTACAATGAGCAGTTCTTC,CASKTGTDYNEQFF,few,TRBV5-1,TRBJ2-1,TRBD1
TGTGCCAGCAGCCCCCAGGGGACAGTAAATTCACCCCTCCACTTT,CASSPQGTVNSPLHF,few,TRBV25-1,TRBJ1-6,TRBD1
TGTGCCAGCAGTGACAAAGGTGGGAGCCTCAGCTCAGATACGCAGTATTTT,CASSDKGGSLSSDTQYF,.,TRBV6-4,TRBJ2-3,.
TGTGCCAGCAGCGGCCGGAAGACAGACCTCAATGAGCAGTTCTTC,CASSGRKTDLNEQFF,few,TRBV7-2,TRBJ2-1,.
TGCGCCAGCAGCCCCCCGGACAGGGCCGAGCAGTACTTC,CASSPPDRAEQYF,.,TRBV4-1,TRBJ2-7,TRBD1
TGTGCCAGCAGCTTAATTTCTCCCTGGCAGTACTTC,CASSLISPWQYF,.,TRBV11-2,TRBJ2-7,.
TGTGCCAGCAGTGAAGCGCCAGACTATGGCTACACCTTC,CASSEAPDYGYTF,few,TRBV2,TRBJ1-2,.
TGTGCCAGCAGTCCAAATCGACTTGGAAGCACAGATACGCAGTATTTT,CASSPNRLGSTDTQYF,.,TRBV28,TRBJ2-3,.
TGTGCCAGCAGCCCAACCCCCGGGGGACAGGGGAATGAGCAGTTCTTC,CASSPTPGGQGNEQFF,.,TRBV9,TRBJ2-1,TRBD1
TGTGCCTGGAACCTAGGGCCAGGGGACTATGGCTACACCTTC,CAWNLGPGDYGYTF,few,TRBV30,TRBJ1-2,.
TGTGCCAGCAGCTATAGCGGGAGTCTGGGTGAGCAGTACTTC,CASSYSGSLGEQYF,.,TRBV7-9,TRBJ2-7,TRBD2
TGTGCCAGCAGCTTGGGGAGGGCGGAGACCCAGTACTTC,CASSLGRAETQYF,few,TRBV5-6,TRBJ2-5,.
TGTGCCAGCATGAGGGGAGGGGGCACTGAAGCTTTCTTT,CASMRGGGTEAFF,.,TRBV6-1,TRBJ1-1,.
TGTGCCAGCAGGGCGGGACAGGGGTCCTCCTACGAGCAGTACTTC,CASRAGQGSSYEQYF,.,TRBV6-1,TRBJ2-7,TRBD1
TGCGCCAGCAGCTCGGGAGGGCGAGACACCGGGGAGCTGTTTTTT,CASSSGGRDTGELFF,.,TRBV5-1,TRBJ2-2,TRBD2
TGTGCCAGCAGCCCGGGACTAGCGGGAGCCCCCAAAAACATTCAGTACTTC,CASSPGLAGAPKNIQYF,.,TRBV11-2,TRBJ2-4,TRBD2
TGCGCCAGCAGCTTGGAAGGGGGGGCCAACACCGGGGAGCTGTTTTTT,CASSLEGGANTGELFF,.,TRBV5-1,TRBJ2-2,.
TGTGCCAGCAGCGCCGGGACAGGGCGCAATGAGCAGTTCTTC,CASSAGTGRNEQFF,.,TRBV9,TRBJ2-1,TRBD1
TGTGCCAGCAGTAGGGGCATGAACACTGAAGCTTTCTTT,CASSRGMNTEAFF,.,TRBV11-2,TRBJ1-1,.
TGCGCCAGCAGCCTCCCCTCGGGGGACACTGAAGCTTTCTTT,CASSLPSGDTEAFF,.,TRBV4-1,TRBJ1-1,.
TGTGCCAGCAGCTCATTGGGGCCCCCGGGCATTCAGTACTTC,CASSSLGPPGIQYF,few,TRBV11-2,TRBJ2-4,.
TGTGCCAGCAGCCCCCTCCGGGAGACCCAGTACTTC,CASSPLRETQYF,.,TRBV7-9,TRBJ2-5,.
TGTGCCAGCAGCGGAAGACAGGCGACTTCTGGAAACACCATATATTTT,CASSGRQATSGNTIYF,few,TRBV9,TRBJ1-3,.
TGCGCCAGCAGCCAAGAACCCGGGACAGACTATGGCTACACCTTC,CASSQEPGTDYGYTF,.,TRBV4-1,TRBJ1-2,TRBD1